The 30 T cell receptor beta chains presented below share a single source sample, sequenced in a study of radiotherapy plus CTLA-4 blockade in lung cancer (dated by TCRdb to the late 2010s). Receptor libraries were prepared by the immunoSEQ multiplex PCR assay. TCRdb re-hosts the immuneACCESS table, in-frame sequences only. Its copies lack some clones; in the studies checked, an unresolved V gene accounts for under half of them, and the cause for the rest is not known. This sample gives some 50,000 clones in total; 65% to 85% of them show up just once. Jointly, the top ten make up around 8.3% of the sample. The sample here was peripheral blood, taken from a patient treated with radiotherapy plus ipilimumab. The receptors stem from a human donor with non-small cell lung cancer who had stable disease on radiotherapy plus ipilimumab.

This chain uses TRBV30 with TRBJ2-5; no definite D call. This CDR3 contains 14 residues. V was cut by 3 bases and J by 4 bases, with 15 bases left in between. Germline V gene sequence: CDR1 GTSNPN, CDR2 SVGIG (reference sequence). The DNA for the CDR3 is TGTGCCTGGAGACTTGCCCTTGGAGTAGAGACCCAGTACTTC. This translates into CAWRLALGVETQYF.

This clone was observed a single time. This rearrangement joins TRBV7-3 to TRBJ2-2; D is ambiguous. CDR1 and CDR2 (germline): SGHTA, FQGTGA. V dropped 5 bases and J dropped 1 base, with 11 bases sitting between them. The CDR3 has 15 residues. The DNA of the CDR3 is TGTGCCAGCAGCCCCGCCATTGGGAACACCGGGGAGCTGTTTTTT. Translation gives CASSPAIGNTGELFF.

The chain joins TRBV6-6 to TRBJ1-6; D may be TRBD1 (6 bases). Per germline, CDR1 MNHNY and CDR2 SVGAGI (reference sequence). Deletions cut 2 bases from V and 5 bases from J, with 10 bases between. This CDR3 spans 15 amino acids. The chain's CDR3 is CASSYSGQHNSPLHF. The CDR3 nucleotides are TGTGCCAGCAGTTACAGTGGACAGCATAATTCACCCCTCCACTTT.

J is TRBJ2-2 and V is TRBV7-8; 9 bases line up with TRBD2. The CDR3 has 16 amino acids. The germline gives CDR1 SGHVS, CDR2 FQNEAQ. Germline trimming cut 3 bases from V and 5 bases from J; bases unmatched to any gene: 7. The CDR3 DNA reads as TGTGCCAGCAGCTTTCGCGGGCTAGCGGGGACCGGGGAGCTGTTTTTT. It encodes CASSFRGLAGTGELFF.

The CDR3 reads CASSLGTGVRELFF. CDR3 DNA sequence: TGTGCCAGCAGCCTCGGGACAGGGGTCCGGGAGCTGTTTTTT. The chain uses TRBV11-2 and TRBJ2-2, with 10 bases that match TRBD1. The CDR3 consists of 14 residues. V shed 5 bases, J shed 9 bases, and the junction held 6 bases outside the gene matches. From germline, CDR1 is SGHAT and CDR2 FQNNGV.

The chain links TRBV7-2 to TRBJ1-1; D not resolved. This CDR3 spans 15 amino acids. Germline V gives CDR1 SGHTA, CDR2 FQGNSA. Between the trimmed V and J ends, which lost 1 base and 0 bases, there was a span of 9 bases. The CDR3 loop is CASSLESTVNTEAFF. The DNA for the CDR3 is TGTGCCAGCAGCTTAGAAAGTACGGTGAACACTGAAGCTTTCTTT.

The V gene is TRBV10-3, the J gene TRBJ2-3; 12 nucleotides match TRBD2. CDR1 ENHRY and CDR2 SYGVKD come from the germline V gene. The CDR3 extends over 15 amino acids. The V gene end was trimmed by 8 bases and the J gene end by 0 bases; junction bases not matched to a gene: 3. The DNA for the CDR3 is TGTGCCATCCGGACTAGCGGGGCGAGCACAGATACGCAGTATTTT. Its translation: CAIRTSGASTDTQYF.

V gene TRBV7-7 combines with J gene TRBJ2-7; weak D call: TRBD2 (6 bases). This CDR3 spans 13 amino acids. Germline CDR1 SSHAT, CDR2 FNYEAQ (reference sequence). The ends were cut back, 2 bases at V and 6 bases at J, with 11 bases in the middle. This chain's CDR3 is CASSLRRGIEQYF. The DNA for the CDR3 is TGTGCCAGCAGCTTACGCCGGGGGATCGAGCAGTACTTC.

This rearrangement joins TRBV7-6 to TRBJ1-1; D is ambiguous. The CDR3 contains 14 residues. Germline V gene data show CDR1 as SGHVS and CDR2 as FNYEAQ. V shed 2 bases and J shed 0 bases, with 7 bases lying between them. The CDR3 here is CASSLYEMNTEAFF. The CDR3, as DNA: TGTGCCAGCAGCTTATACGAGATGAACACTGAAGCTTTCTTT.

The DNA of the CDR3 is TGTGCCAGCAGTGTTGGACAGAACACTGAAGCTTTCTTT. This gives the protein CASSVGQNTEAFF. The chain uses TRBV2 and TRBJ1-1; D might be TRBD1 (5 bases). CDR3 length: 13 residues. Germline V gene data show CDR1 as SNHLY and CDR2 as FYNNEI. The V and J ends lost 4 bases and 1 base respectively, with 7 bases between them. Together with reference TRBV2 and TRBJ1-1, the CDR3 gives the full variable domain: EPEVTQTPSHQVTQMGQEVILRCVPISNHLYFYWYRQILGQKVEFLVSFYNNEISEKSEIFDDQFSVERPDGSNFTLKIRSTKLEDSAMYFCASSVGQNTEAFFGQGTRLTVV.

The CDR3 region has the DNA TGTGCCAGCTCACCCCTCTCCGGGGACACTGAAGCTTTCTTT. Translating it yields CASSPLSGDTEAFF. This rearrangement joins TRBV18 to TRBJ1-1, with D hard to call. The CDR3 covers 14 residues. The V end lost 3 bases, the J end lost 3 bases, and 11 bases lay between the germline ends. The germline V gene has CDR1 KGHSH and CDR2 LQKENI.

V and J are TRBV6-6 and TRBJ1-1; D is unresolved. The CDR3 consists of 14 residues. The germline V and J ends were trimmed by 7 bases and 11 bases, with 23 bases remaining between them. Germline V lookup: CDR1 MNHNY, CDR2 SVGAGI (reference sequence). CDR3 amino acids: CASNPGLTPGGAFF. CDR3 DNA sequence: TGTGCCAGCAACCCCGGACTTACACCCGGTGGGGCTTTCTTT.

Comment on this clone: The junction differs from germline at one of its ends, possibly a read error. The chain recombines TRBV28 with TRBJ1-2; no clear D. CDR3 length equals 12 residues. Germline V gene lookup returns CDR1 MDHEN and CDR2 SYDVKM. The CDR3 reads CASSLSLGVENF. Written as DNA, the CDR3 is TGTGCCAGCAGTTTATCCCTGGGAGTTGAAAACTTC.

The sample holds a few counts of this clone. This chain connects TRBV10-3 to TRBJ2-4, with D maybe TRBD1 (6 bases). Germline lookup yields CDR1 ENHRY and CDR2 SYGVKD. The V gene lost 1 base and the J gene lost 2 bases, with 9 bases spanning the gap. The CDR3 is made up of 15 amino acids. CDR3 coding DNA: TGTGCCATCAGTGAGTACCGGGACACCAAAAACATTCAGTACTTC. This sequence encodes CAISEYRDTKNIQYF.

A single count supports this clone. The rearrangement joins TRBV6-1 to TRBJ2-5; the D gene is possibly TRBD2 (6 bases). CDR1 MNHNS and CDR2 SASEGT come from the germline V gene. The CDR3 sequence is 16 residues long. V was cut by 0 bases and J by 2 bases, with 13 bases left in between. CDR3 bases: TGTGCCAGCAGTGAAGCGCGAGTTGGGGGGCAAGAGACCCAGTACTTC. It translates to CASSEARVGGQETQYF.

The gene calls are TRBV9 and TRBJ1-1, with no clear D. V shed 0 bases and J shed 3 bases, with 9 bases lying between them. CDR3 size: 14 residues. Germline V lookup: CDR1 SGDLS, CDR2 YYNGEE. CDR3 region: CASSVVPGDTEAFF. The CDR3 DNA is TGTGCCAGCAGCGTAGTTCCCGGAGACACTGAAGCTTTCTTT.

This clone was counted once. CDR3 nucleotides: TGTGCCTGGGACGGAAGCCTGGGAACTGAAGCTTTCTTT. Its translation: CAWDGSLGTEAFF. The chain uses TRBV30 and TRBJ1-1, with unresolved D. The length of the CDR3 is 13 residues. CDR1 GTSNPN and CDR2 SVGIG come from the germline V gene (reference sequence). Trimming took 5 bases from V and 5 from J, leaving 15 bases between them.

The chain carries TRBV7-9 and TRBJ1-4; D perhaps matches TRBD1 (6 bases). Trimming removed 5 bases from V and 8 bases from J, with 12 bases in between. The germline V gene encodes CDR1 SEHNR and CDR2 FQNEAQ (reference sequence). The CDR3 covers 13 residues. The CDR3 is CASSSYRDEKLFF. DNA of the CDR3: TGTGCCAGCAGCAGTTACAGGGACGAAAAACTGTTTTTT.

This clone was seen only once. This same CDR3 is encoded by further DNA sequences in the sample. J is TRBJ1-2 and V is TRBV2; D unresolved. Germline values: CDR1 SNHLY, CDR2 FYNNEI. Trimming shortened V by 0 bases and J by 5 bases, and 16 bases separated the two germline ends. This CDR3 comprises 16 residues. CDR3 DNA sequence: TGTGCCAGCAGTGAAGCGTCTACAAGAGGAGGATATGGCTACACCTTC. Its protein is CASSEASTRGGYGYTF.

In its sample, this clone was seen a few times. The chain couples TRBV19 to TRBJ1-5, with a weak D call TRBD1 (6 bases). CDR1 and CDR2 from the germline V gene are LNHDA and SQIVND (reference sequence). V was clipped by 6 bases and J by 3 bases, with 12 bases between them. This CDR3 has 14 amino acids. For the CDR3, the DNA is TGTGCCAGTAGCCGAGGGGGACCCAATCAGCCCCAGCATTTT. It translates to CASSRGGPNQPQHF.

The DNA of the CDR3 is TGTGCCAGCAGTGACTCAGGGGGGAACACTGAAGCTTTCTTT. Its protein is CASSDSGGNTEAFF. J is TRBJ1-1 and V is TRBV6-4; D possibly corresponds to TRBD1 (6 bases). V was clipped by 0 bases and J by 1 base, with 6 bases between them. This CDR3 comprises 14 residues. Germline V gene sequence: CDR1 MRHNA, CDR2 SNTAGT.

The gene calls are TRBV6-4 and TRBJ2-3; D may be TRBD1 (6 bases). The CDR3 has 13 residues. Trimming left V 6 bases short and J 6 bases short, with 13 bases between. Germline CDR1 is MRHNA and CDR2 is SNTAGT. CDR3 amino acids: CASSRDTADTQYF. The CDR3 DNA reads TGTGCCAGCAGCCGGGACACGGCGGATACGCAGTATTTT.

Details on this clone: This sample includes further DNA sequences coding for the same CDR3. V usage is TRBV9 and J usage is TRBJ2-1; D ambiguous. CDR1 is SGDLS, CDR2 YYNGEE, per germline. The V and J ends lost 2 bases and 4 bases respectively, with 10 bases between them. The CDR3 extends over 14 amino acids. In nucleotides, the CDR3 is TGTGCCAGCAGCGTCCTTCCTTCTTACAATGAGCAGTTCTTC. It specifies CASSVLPSYNEQFF.

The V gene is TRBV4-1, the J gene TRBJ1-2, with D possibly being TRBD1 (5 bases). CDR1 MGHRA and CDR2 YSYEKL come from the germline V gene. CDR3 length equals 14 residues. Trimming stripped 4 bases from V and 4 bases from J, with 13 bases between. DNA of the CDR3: TGCGCCAGCAGCCTCATAGGGGTGTCCTATGGCTACACCTTC. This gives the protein CASSLIGVSYGYTF.

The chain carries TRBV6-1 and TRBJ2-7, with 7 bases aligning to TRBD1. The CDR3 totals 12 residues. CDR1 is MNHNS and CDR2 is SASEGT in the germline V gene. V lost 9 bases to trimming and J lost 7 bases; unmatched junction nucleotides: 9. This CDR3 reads CASHRQGGEQYV. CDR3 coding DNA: TGTGCCAGTCACCGACAGGGTGGGGAGCAGTACGTC.

Here the CDR3 DNA reads TGTGCCAGCAGCCTCAACAGGGTGCCTGGAAACACCATATATTTT. It translates to CASSLNRVPGNTIYF. The chain is built from TRBV13 and TRBJ1-3; tentative D call: TRBD1 (6 bases). Germline V gives CDR1 PRHDT, CDR2 FYEKMQ (reference sequence). This CDR3 spans 15 amino acids. Trimming cost V 5 bases and J 2 bases, with 13 bases left between them. The full variable domain, in which reference TRBV13 and TRBJ1-3 provide the parts outside the CDR3, is AAGVIQSPRHLIKEKRETATLKCYPIPRHDTVYWYQQGPGQDPQFLISFYEKMQSDKGSIPDRFSAQQFSDYHSELNMSSLELGDSALYFCASSLNRVPGNTIYFGEGSWLTVV.

In DNA form, the CDR3 reads TGTGCCAGCAGTGAAGCGCTTAAGAGGAGCGGAAGGGGAGAGACCCAGTACTTC. The encoded protein is CASSEALKRSGRGETQYF. The rearrangement uses TRBV6-1 and TRBJ2-5; D may be TRBD1 or TRBD2 (5 bases each). V was trimmed by 0 bases and J by 4 bases, leaving 21 bases between them. This CDR3 is 18 amino acids long. Germline CDR1 reads MNHNS; CDR2 reads SASEGT.

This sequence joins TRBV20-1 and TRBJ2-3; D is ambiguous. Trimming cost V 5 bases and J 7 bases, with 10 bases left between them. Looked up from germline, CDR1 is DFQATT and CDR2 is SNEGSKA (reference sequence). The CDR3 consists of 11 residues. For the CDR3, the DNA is TGCAGTGCTCCCTCTGGAAATACGCAGTATTTT. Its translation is CSAPSGNTQYF.

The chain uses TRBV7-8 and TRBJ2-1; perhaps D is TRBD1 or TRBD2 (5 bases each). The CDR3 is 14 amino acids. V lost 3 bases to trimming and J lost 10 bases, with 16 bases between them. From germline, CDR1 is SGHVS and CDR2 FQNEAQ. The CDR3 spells CASSFLAGPGEQFF. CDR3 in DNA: TGTGCCAGCAGCTTCCTAGCAGGCCCAGGGGAGCAGTTCTTC.

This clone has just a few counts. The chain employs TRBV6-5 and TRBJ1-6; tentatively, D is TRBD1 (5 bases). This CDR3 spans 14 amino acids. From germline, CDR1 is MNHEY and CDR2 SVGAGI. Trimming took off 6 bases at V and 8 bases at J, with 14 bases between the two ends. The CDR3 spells CASSQRDSYSPLHF. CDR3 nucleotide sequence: TGTGCCAGCAGCCAACGCGACAGTTATTCACCCCTCCACTTT.